This entry lists 8 T cell receptor beta chains sequenced from one sample in a study of STAT5B mutations in CD4+ large granular lymphocyte leukemia. Some clones are missing from TCRdb's copy, which holds only in-frame ones; the method was immunoSEQ multiplex PCR. The table includes some 34,000 clones, around 80% detected once. The sample consisted of CD4+ T cells from blood buffy coats. The receptors come from a human donor in good health.

The chain carries TRBV19 and TRBJ1-1, with TRBD1 as a possible D gene (5 bases). Per germline, CDR1 LNHDA and CDR2 SQIVND (reference sequence). V was clipped by 3 bases and J by 3 bases, with 11 bases between them. The CDR3 sequence is 14 residues long. DNA of the CDR3: TGTGCCAGTAGTATGTGGGGGACCTACACTGAAGCTTTCTTT. It codes for CASSMWGTYTEAFF.

The chain employs TRBV10-3 and TRBJ1-1, with 8 bases that match TRBD1. V trimming: 2 bases; J trimming: 1 base; junction bases outside the gene matches: 15. The germline CDR1 and CDR2 sequences are ENHRY and SYGVKD. The CDR3 extends over 19 amino acids. The CDR3 protein is CAISEKGPGGPRENTEAFF. As DNA, the CDR3 is TGTGCCATCAGTGAGAAGGGCCCAGGGGGCCCACGAGAGAACACTGAAGCTTTCTTT.

The rearrangement uses TRBV7-9 and TRBJ1-1; the D gene is possibly TRBD1 (5 bases). V lost 7 bases, J lost 1 base, and 13 bases lay in between. The CDR3 loop spans 14 amino acids. Germline CDR1 reads SEHNR; CDR2 reads FQNEAQ (reference sequence). CDR3 amino acids: CASKYPGGNTEAFF. CDR3 nucleotides: TGTGCCAGCAAATACCCGGGGGGGAACACTGAAGCTTTCTTT.

The rearrangement links TRBV10-2 to TRBJ1-1; D possibly corresponds to TRBD1 (5 bases). Germline-derived CDR1 and CDR2 are WSHSY and SAAADI. V lost 6 bases, J lost 10 bases, and 15 bases lay in between. The CDR3 length is 12 residues. The CDR3 here is CASRIGTSGAFF. The CDR3 region has the DNA TGCGCCAGCAGGATCGGGACCTCCGGAGCTTTCTTT.

This chain links TRBV19 with TRBJ1-2, with D possibly being TRBD1 (6 bases). The CDR3 has 17 residues. The V end was cut by 5 bases, the J end by 2 bases, with 21 bases between. Germline CDR1 is LNHDA and CDR2 is SQIVND (reference sequence). CDR3 amino acids: CASSVSNTGTPNYGYTF. Written as DNA, the CDR3 is TGTGCCAGTAGTGTATCAAACACCGGGACACCGAACTATGGCTACACCTTC.

The sample holds one count of this clone. This chain links TRBV9 with TRBJ1-2; 7 nucleotides agree with TRBD1. This CDR3 region has 14 residues. Germline V gene lookup returns CDR1 SGDLS and CDR2 YYNGEE. V dropped 4 bases and J dropped 3; count of bases not matched to a gene: 6. Here the CDR3 DNA reads TGTGCCAGCAGCTCCTTCGACAGGGACTATGGCTACACCTTC. This encodes CASSSFDRDYGYTF.

This chain links TRBV14 with TRBJ2-7; no definite D call. This CDR3 is 14 amino acids long. CDR1 is SGHDN and CDR2 is FVKESK in the germline V gene. Trimming removed 1 base at V and 2 bases at J, with 9 bases between. The CDR3 DNA sequence: TGTGCCAGCAGCCAAGCTGGCCCGCCCTACGAGCAGTACTTC. As protein: CASSQAGPPYEQYF.

The chain combines TRBV9 with TRBJ2-3; D not certain. This CDR3 spans 18 amino acids. Germline-derived CDR1 and CDR2 are SGDLS and YYNGEE. V was trimmed by 0 bases and J by 0 bases, leaving 17 bases between them. CDR3 bases: TGTGCCAGCAGCGTAGGACCCCGAGACCGAGTGAGCACAGATACGCAGTATTTT. This gives the protein CASSVGPRDRVSTDTQYF.